These T cell receptor beta chains were read from a single sample in a study of stem cell transplantation in POMP-related autoinflammatory disease. Method: immunoSEQ multiplex PCR; TCRdb's copy keeps in-frame clones and lacks some. In the table there are 5,000 or so clones, around 90% of which are singletons. This specimen was CD8+ T cells from PBMCs, taken after stem cell transplantation. The receptors stem from a human patient with POMP-related autoinflammation and immune dysregulation (PRAID). Part of the T cell pool may stem from the graft donor. The CDR3 runs from the conserved cysteine through the conserved F or W. A D gene is named only where the DNA matches it firmly. Rows give clone size only sometimes, using once, few, many, or a class for an expanded clone.

cdr3_nt,cdr3_aa,v_call,clone_size,d_call,j_call
TGCAGCGTTGAAGATCCCAGGGGGCGAGGCTACACCTTC,CSVEDPRGRGYTF,TRBV29-1,once,TRBD1,TRBJ1-2
TGTGCCAGCAGTTTATCGGGACCCCCTTTGACCGGGGAGCTGTTTTTT,CASSLSGPPLTGELFF,TRBV27,NA,NA,TRBJ2-2
TGTGCCTGGAGTGTAGGTCTTACCTACGAGCAGTACTTC,CAWSVGLTYEQYF,TRBV30,once,NA,TRBJ2-7
TGCGCCAGCAGTCAAATTAGGTCAGCCAAGGTAGCTTTCTTT,CASSQIRSAKVAFF,TRBV23-1,NA,NA,TRBJ1-1
TGCGCCAGCAGCCAAGATCATTGGGCGGACGGGAGCTATGGCTACACCTTC,CASSQDHWADGSYGYTF,TRBV4-3,NA,NA,TRBJ1-2
TGTGCCAGCAGCGCTGCCCTCCTTGATGGAAACACCATATATTTT,CASSAALLDGNTIYF,TRBV9,few,NA,TRBJ1-3
TGTGCCAGTAGTAAGGCTCCCGGGGAGCTGTTTTTT,CASSKAPGELFF,TRBV19,NA,NA,TRBJ2-2
TGCGCCAGCAGCTTGGAAGCAGGGGGCCACGAGCAGTACTTC,CASSLEAGGHEQYF,TRBV5-1,NA,TRBD1,TRBJ2-7
TGTGCCAGCAGTTACCCCGGGACATCCTACGAGCAGTACTTC,CASSYPGTSYEQYF,TRBV6-2/TRBV6-3,NA,NA,TRBJ2-7
TGCGCCAGCAGCCAAGCCCAGTCGGGTAATCAGCCCCAGCATTTT,CASSQAQSGNQPQHF,TRBV4-1,NA,NA,TRBJ1-5